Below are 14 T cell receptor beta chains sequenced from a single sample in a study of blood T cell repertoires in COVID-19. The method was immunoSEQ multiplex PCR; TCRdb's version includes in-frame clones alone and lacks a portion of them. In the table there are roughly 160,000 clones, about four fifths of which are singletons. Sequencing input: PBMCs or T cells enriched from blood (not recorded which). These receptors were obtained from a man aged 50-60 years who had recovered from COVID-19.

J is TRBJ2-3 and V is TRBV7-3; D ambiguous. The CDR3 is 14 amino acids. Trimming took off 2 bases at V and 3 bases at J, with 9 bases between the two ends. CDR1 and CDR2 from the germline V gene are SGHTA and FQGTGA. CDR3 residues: CASSLAVGTDTQYF. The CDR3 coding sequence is TGTGCCAGCAGCTTAGCGGTGGGTACAGATACGCAGTATTTT.

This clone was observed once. This CDR3 reads CASSRGNPDTQYF. For the CDR3, the DNA is TGTGCCAGCAGTAGGGGTAACCCAGATACGCAGTATTTT. The rearrangement links TRBV12-3 or TRBV12-4 to TRBJ2-3; perhaps TRBD1 as D (5 bases). The V end was cut by 5 bases, the J end by 4 bases, with 10 bases between. The CDR3 is 13 amino acids.

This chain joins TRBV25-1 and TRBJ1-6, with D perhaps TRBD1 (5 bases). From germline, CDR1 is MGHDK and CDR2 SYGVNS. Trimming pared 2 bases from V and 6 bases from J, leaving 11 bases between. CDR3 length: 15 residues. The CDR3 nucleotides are TGTGCCAGCAGTGAACTAGGGGCCGGTAATTCACCCCTCCACTTT. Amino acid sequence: CASSELGAGNSPLHF. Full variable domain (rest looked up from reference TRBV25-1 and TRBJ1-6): EADIYQTPRYLVIGTGKKITLECSQTMGHDKMYWYQQDPGMELHLIHYSYGVNSTEKGDLSSESTVSRIRTEHFPLTLESARPSHTSQYLCASSELGAGNSPLHFGNGTRLTVT.

CDR3 sequence reads: CASRPRQGASYEQYF. The DNA of the CDR3 is TGTGCAAGTCGCCCTAGACAGGGGGCTTCCTACGAGCAGTACTTC. The chain links TRBV12-2 to TRBJ2-7; the table names TRBD1, a call not compared with the DNA. TRBV12-2 is noted as a pseudogene. The CDR3 extends over 15 amino acids.

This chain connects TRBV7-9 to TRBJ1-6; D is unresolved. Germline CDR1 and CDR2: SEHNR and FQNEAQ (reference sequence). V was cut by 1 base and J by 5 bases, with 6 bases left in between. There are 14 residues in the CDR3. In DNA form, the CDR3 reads TGTGCCAGCAGCTTAGGGGCAGATAATTCACCCCTCCACTTT. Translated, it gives CASSLGADNSPLHF.

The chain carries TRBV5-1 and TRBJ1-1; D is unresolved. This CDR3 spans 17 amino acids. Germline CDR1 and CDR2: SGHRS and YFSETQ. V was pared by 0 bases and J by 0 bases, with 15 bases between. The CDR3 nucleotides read TGCGCCAGCAGCTTGGTGGGCCAGCTGGGTTTGAACACTGAAGCTTTCTTT. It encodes CASSLVGQLGLNTEAFF.

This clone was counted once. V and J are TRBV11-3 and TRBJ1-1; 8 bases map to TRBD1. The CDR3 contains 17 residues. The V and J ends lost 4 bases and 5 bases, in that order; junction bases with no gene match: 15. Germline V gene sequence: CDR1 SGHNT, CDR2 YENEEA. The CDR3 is CASSSTNLRTGRTEAFF. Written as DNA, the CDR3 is TGTGCCAGCAGCTCTACCAATCTAAGGACAGGGAGGACTGAAGCTTTCTTT.

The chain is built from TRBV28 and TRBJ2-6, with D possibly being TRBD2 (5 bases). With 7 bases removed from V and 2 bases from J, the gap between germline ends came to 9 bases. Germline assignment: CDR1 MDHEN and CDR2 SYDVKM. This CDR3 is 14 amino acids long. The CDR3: CASTEGAGANVLTF. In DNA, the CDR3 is TGTGCCAGCACCGAGGGTGCTGGGGCCAACGTCCTGACTTTC.

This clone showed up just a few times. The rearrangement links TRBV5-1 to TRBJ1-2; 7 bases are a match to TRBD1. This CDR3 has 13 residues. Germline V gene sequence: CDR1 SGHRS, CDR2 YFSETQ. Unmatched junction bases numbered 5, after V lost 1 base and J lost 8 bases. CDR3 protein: CASSLTGDLGYTF. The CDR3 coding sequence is TGCGCCAGCAGCTTGACAGGGGATTTGGGCTACACCTTC.

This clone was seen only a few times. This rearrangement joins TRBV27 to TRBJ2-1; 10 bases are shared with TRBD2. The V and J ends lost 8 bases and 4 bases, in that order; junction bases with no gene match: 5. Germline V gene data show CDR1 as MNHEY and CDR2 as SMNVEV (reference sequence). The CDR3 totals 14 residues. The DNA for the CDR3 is TGTGCCAGCCAGGGACTAGCGTCTTACAATGAGCAGTTCTTC. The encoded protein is CASQGLASYNEQFF.

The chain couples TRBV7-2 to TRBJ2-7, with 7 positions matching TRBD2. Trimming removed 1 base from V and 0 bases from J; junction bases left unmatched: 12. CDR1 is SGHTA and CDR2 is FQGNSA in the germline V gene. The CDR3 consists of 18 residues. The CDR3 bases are TGTGCCAGCAGCTTAGGGGTCGGCGGGGGTATAAGCTCCTACGAGCAGTACTTC. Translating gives CASSLGVGGGISSYEQYF. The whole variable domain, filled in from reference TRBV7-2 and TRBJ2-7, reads GAGVSQSPSNKVTEKGKDVELRCDPISGHTALYWYRQSLGQGLEFLIYFQGNSAPDKSGLPSDRFSAERTGGSVSTLTIQRTQQEDSAVYLCASSLGVGGGISSYEQYFGPGTRLTVT.

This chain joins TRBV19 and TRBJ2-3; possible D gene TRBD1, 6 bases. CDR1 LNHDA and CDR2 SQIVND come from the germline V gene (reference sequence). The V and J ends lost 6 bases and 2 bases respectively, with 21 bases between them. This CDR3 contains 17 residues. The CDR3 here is CASSRAWTEGFTDTQYF. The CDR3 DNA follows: TGTGCCAGTAGCCGGGCTTGGACAGAAGGTTTCACAGATACGCAGTATTTT.

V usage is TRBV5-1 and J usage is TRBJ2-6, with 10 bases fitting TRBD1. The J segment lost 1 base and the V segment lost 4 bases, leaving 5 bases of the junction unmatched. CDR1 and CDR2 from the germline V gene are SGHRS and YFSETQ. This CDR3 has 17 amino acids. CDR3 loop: CASSMGQGLSGANVLTF. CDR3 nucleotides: TGCGCCAGCAGCATGGGACAGGGGCTTTCTGGGGCCAACGTCCTGACTTTC.

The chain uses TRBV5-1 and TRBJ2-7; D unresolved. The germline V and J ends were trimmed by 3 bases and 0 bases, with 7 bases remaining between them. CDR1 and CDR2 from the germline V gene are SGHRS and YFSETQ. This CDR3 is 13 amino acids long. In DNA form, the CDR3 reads TGCGCCAGCAGCTACGAGAGCTCCTACGAGCAGTACTTC. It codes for CASSYESSYEQYF.